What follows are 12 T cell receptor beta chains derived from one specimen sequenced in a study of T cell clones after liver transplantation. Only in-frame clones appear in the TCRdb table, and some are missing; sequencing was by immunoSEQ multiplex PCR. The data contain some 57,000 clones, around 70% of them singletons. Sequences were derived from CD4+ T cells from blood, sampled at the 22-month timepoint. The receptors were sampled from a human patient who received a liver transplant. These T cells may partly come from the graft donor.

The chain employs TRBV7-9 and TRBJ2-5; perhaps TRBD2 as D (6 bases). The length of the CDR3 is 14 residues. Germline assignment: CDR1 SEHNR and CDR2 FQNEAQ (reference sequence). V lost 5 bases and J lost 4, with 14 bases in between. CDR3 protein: CASSLIRGGETQYF. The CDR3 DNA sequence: TGTGCCAGCAGCCTCATAAGGGGAGGAGAGACCCAGTACTTC.

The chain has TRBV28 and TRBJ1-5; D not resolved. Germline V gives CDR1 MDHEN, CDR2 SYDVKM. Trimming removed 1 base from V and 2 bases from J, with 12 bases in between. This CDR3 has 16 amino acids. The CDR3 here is CASSLSEGLGNQPQHF. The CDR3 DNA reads TGTGCCAGCAGTTTATCCGAGGGATTGGGCAATCAGCCCCAGCATTTT.

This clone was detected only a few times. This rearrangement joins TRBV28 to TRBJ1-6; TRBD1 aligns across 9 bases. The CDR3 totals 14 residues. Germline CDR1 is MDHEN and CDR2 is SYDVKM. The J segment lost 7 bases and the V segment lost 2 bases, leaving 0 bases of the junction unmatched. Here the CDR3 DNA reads TGTGCCAGCAGTTTAGGACAGGGGAATTCACCCCTCCACTTT. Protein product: CASSLGQGNSPLHF. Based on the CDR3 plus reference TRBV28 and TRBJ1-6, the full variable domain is DVKVTQSSRYLVKRTGEKVFLECVQDMDHENMFWYRQDPGLGLRLIYFSYDVKMKEKGDIPEGYSVSREKKERFSLILESASTNQTSMYLCASSLGQGNSPLHFGNGTRLTVT.

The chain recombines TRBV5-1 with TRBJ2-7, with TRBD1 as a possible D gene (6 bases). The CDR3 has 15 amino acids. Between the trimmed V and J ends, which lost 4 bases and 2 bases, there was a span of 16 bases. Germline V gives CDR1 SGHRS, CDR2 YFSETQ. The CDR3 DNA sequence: TGCGCCAGCAGCCGAAACTTTGGACAGACCTACGAGCAGTACTTC. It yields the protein CASSRNFGQTYEQYF.

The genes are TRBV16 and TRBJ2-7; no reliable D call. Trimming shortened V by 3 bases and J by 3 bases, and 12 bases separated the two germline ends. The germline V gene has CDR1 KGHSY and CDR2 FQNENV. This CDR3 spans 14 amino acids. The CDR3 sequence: CASSQHYRDYEQYF. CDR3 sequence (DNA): TGTGCCAGCAGCCAGCACTACAGAGACTACGAGCAGTACTTC. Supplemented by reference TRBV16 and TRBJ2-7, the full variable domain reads GEEVAQTPKHLVRGEGQKAKLYCAPIKGHSYVFWYQQVLKNEFKFLISFQNENVFDETGMPKERFSAKCLPNSPCSLEIQATKLEDSAVYFCASSQHYRDYEQYFGPGTRLTVT.

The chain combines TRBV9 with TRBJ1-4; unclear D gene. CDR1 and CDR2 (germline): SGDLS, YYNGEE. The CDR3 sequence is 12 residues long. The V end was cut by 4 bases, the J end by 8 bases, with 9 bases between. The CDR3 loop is CASSPFGEKLFF. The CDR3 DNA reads TGTGCCAGCAGCCCCTTTGGAGAAAAACTGTTTTTT.

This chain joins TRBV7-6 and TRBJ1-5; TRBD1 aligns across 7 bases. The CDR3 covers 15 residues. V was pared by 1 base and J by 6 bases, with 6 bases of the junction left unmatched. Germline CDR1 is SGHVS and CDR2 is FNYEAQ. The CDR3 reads CASSLGQGVGQPQHF. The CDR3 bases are TGTGCCAGCAGCTTAGGGCAGGGGGTGGGTCAGCCCCAGCATTTT.

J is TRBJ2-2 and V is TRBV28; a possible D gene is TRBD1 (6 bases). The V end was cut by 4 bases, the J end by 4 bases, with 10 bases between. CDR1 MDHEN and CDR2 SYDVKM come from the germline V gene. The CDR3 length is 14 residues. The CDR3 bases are TGTGCCAGCAGTTGGGGCAGGGGCACCGGGGAGCTGTTTTTT. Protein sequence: CASSWGRGTGELFF. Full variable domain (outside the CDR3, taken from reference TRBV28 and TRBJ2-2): DVKVTQSSRYLVKRTGEKVFLECVQDMDHENMFWYRQDPGLGLRLIYFSYDVKMKEKGDIPEGYSVSREKKERFSLILESASTNQTSMYLCASSWGRGTGELFFGEGSRLTVL.

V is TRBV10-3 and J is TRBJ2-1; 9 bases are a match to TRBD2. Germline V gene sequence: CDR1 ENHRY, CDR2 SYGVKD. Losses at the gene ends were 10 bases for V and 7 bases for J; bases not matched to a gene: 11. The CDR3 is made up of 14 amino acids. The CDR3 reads CATGAGGAHNEQFF. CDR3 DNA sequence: TGTGCCACAGGGGCGGGGGGGGCTCATAATGAGCAGTTCTTC.

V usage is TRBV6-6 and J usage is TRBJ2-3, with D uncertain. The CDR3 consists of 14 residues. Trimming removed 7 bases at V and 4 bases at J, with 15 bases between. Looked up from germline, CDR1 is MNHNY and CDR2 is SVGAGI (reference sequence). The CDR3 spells CASIGNQQSDTQYF. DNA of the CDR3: TGTGCCAGCATTGGAAATCAACAATCAGATACGCAGTATTTT.

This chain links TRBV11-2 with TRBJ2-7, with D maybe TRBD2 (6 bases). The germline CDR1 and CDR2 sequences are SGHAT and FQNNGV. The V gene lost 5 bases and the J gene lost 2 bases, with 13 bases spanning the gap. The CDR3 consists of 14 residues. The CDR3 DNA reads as TGTGCCAGCAGCCCACGGACGGGAGCCTACGAGCAGTACTTC. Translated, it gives CASSPRTGAYEQYF.

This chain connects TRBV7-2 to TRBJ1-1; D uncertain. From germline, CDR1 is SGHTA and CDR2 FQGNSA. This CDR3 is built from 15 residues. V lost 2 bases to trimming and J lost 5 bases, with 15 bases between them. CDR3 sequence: CASSLRRGSRTEAFF. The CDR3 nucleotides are TGTGCCAGCAGCTTACGGCGGGGATCGAGGACTGAAGCTTTCTTT.